These 19 T cell receptor beta chains were all obtained from the same sample, sequenced in a study of early T cells in non-severe SARS-CoV-2 infection. TCRdb processed the 5' RACE reads anew with MiXCR; each CDR3 protein has one entry. The sample contains 70,000 to 85,000 distinct CDR3 sequences, 9% to 14% of which appear only once. Sequenced material: whole blood. The receptors here all came from an adult who was a healthcare worker with PCR-confirmed SARS-CoV-2 infection or an uninfected control (not recorded which).

This clonotype appeared a few times. The V call is TRBV7-3, the J call TRBJ2-4; D unclear. Trimming shortened V by 3 bases and J by 8 bases, and 11 bases separated the two germline ends. CDR1 and CDR2 (germline): SGHTA, FQGTGA. This CDR3 contains 13 residues. The CDR3 is CASSFGSWDIQYF. CDR3 DNA: TGTGCCAGCAGCTTTGGTTCCTGGGACATTCAGTACTTC.

This clonotype was seen at least ten times. This chain joins TRBV3-1 and TRBJ1-1, with 7 positions matching TRBD1. The CDR3 loop spans 17 amino acids. The V gene end was trimmed by 4 bases and the J gene end by 1 base; junction bases not matched to a gene: 12. Per germline, CDR1 LGHDT and CDR2 YNNKEL (reference sequence). As DNA, the CDR3 is TGTGCCAGCAGCCCCAATCTGGGAGGGGGCGAGAACACTGAAGCTTTCTTT. Translating gives CASSPNLGGGENTEAFF.

The sample holds many counts of this clonotype. The chain links TRBV27 to TRBJ1-2; unclear D gene. The CDR3 has 13 amino acids. The V end lost 6 bases, the J end lost 5 bases, and 13 bases lay between the germline ends. Germline V gives CDR1 MNHEY, CDR2 SMNVEV (reference sequence). The CDR3 reads CASSHRSAYGYTF. In DNA, the CDR3 is TGTGCCAGCAGCCATAGGTCAGCTTATGGCTACACCTTC.

The chain employs TRBV6-1 and TRBJ2-7; 9 bases are a match to TRBD1. V gave up 6 bases and J gave up 0 bases; unmatched junction bases: 6. The CDR3 spans 15 residues. The V gene's germline CDR1 is MNHNS and CDR2 SASEGT. CDR3 sequence reads: CASRAGQGSSYEQYF. The CDR3 coding sequence is TGTGCCAGCAGAGCCGGACAGGGGAGCTCCTACGAGCAGTACTTC.

The V call is TRBV20-1, the J call TRBJ2-7; D unresolved. The CDR3 runs 13 residues. The germline V gene encodes CDR1 DFQATT and CDR2 SNEGSKA (reference sequence). With 5 bases removed from V and 0 bases from J, the gap between germline ends came to 11 bases. The CDR3 region is CSAPAFNSYEQYF. The CDR3 DNA reads as TGCAGTGCTCCTGCTTTTAACTCCTACGAGCAGTACTTC.

The sample holds a few counts of this clonotype. This chain joins TRBV12-3 or TRBV12-4 and TRBJ2-2, with 13 bases lining up with TRBD2. CDR3 size: 15 residues. Trimming removed 7 bases from V and 3 bases from J; junction bases left unmatched: 2. The CDR3 spells CASKLAGGDTGELFF. CDR3 DNA: TGTGCCAGCAAACTAGCGGGAGGGGACACCGGGGAGCTGTTTTTT.

The genes are TRBV21-1 and TRBJ2-5; the table's D call, TRBD2, was not checked against the DNA. TRBV21-1 corresponds to a pseudogene. The CDR3 is 18 amino acids. CDR3 sequence: CASSISETRLAGQETQYF. CDR3 nucleotide sequence: TGTGCCAGCAGCATTTCAGAGACGCGACTAGCGGGACAAGAGACCCAGTACTTC.

This clonotype was observed a few times. The V call is TRBV11-2, the J call TRBJ2-1; 13 bases map to TRBD2. The V segment lost 5 bases and the J segment 1 base; nucleotides outside the gene matches: 11. Germline V gives CDR1 SGHAT, CDR2 FQNNGV. CDR3 size: 19 residues. The CDR3 loop is CASSRTSGSVRGSYNEQFF. In nucleotides, the CDR3 is TGTGCCAGCAGCCGGACTAGCGGGAGTGTTAGGGGATCCTACAATGAGCAGTTCTTC.

DNA for the CDR3: TGTGCCTGCGGGCCCGGAGGGAGTGAAAAACTGTTTTTT. This translates into CACGPGGSEKLFF. The gene calls are TRBV30 and TRBJ1-4; no definite D call. Germline values: CDR1 GTSNPN, CDR2 SVGIG (reference sequence). V gave up 6 bases and J gave up 7 bases, with 15 bases separating them. The length of the CDR3 is 13 residues.

This clonotype has at least ten counts. This chain uses TRBV3-1 with TRBJ1-2; 7 nucleotides line up with TRBD1. Germline assignment: CDR1 LGHDT and CDR2 YNNKEL (reference sequence). The CDR3 length is 15 residues. Trimming removed 1 base from V and 2 bases from J; junction bases left unmatched: 4. CDR3 amino acids: CASSQGGDRNYGYTF. For the CDR3, the DNA is TGTGCCAGCAGCCAAGGCGGGGACAGAAACTATGGCTACACCTTC.

This clonotype has just a few counts. The chain recombines TRBV3-1 with TRBJ1-5, with D possibly TRBD1 on 6 matching bases. Germline CDR1 is LGHDT and CDR2 is YNNKEL (reference sequence). V lost 1 base to trimming and J lost 6 bases, with 13 bases between them. The CDR3 has 15 residues. CDR3 in amino acids: CASSQAGGFGQPQHF. The CDR3 coding sequence is TGTGCCAGCAGCCAAGCTGGGGGCTTTGGTCAGCCCCAGCATTTT.

The V and J genes are TRBV30 and TRBJ2-3; D unresolved. CDR3 size: 11 residues. The germline V and J ends were trimmed by 4 bases and 3 bases, with 5 bases remaining between them. Germline V gene sequence: CDR1 GTSNPN, CDR2 SVGIG (reference sequence). The CDR3 nucleotides read TGTGCCTGGACAGGAACAGATACGCAGTATTTT. This codes for CAWTGTDTQYF.

The gene calls are TRBV19 and TRBJ1-2; no clear D gene. The CDR3 extends over 8 amino acids. Germline V gives CDR1 LNHDA, CDR2 SQIVND (reference sequence). V was shortened by 9 bases and J by 12 bases, with 8 bases between the two germline ends. The CDR3, as DNA: TGTGCCAGCATCGGGGACACCTTC. It specifies CASIGDTF.

This clonotype was recorded many times. The chain uses TRBV11-2 and TRBJ2-1; no clear D. Between the trimmed V and J ends, which lost 8 bases and 0 bases, there was a span of 8 bases. The CDR3 spans 13 residues. Germline CDR1 is SGHAT and CDR2 is FQNNGV. The CDR3 sequence: CASSPSSYNEQFF. The CDR3, as DNA: TGTGCCAGCTCACCCAGCTCCTACAATGAGCAGTTCTTC.

This clonotype was seen repeatedly, ten times or more. The rearrangement uses TRBV27 and TRBJ1-3; no firm D call. Germline V gene lookup returns CDR1 MNHEY and CDR2 SMNVEV (reference sequence). This CDR3 region has 14 residues. V was trimmed by 3 bases and J by 3 bases, leaving 9 bases between them. The CDR3 is CASSLGVGGNTIYF. CDR3 DNA sequence: TGTGCCAGCAGTTTGGGAGTCGGTGGAAACACCATATATTTT.

The CDR3 reads CASSLTGLNSPLHF. CDR3 nucleotide sequence: TGTGCCAGCAGTTTAACAGGGCTCAATTCACCCCTCCACTTT. J is TRBJ1-6 and V is TRBV12-3 or TRBV12-4; perhaps TRBD1 as D (6 bases). The CDR3 covers 14 residues. V was cut by 2 bases and J by 7 bases, with 9 bases left in between.

The chain links TRBV2 to TRBJ2-3; 9 nucleotides match TRBD2. Trimming removed 7 bases from V and 4 bases from J; junction bases left unmatched: 9. Germline assignment: CDR1 SNHLY and CDR2 FYNNEI. The CDR3 runs to 15 residues. CDR3 loop: CASTVVAGAPDTQYF. DNA for the CDR3: TGTGCCAGCACCGTCGTAGCGGGGGCTCCAGATACGCAGTATTTT.

CDR3 sequence: CASSVGSEQFF. The CDR3 region has the DNA TGTGCCAGCAGCGTAGGAAGTGAGCAGTTCTTC. The chain has TRBV9 and TRBJ2-1, with D uncertain. V lost 0 bases and J 9 bases, leaving 4 bases between the germline ends. CDR3 length equals 11 residues. In germline, CDR1 is SGDLS, CDR2 YYNGEE.

This chain joins TRBV10-3 and TRBJ2-7; 8 bases align to TRBD1. The CDR3 runs 13 residues. The germline V gene encodes CDR1 ENHRY and CDR2 SYGVKD. Unmatched junction bases numbered 4, after V lost 3 bases and J lost 6 bases. CDR3 coding DNA: TGTGCCATCAGTGACGGACAGGGTTTCGAGCAGTACTTC. Encoded protein: CAISDGQGFEQYF.